Listed below are T cell receptor beta chains from one sample, sequenced in a study of OX40 agonist ivuxolimab in advanced cancers. Assay used: immunoSEQ multiplex PCR; TCRdb lists only in-frame clones, some missing. Among about 73,000 clones listed, 90% were seen once. The input for sequencing was CD4+ or CD8+ T cells sorted from blood, taken in a trial of the OX40 agonist ivuxolimab. These receptors were collected from an adult with an advanced solid tumor such as melanoma, head and neck, liver or kidney cancer. The CDR3 runs from the conserved cysteine through the conserved F or W. The D gene is left open where the match is weak.

d_call	v_call	j_call	cdr3_aa	cdr3_nt
-	TRBV2	TRBJ1-2	CASNGQEGYTF	TGTGCCAGCAATGGACAAGAGGGCTACACCTTC
TRBD1	TRBV28	TRBJ2-7	CASSSPTGTPIYEQYF	TGTGCCAGCAGTTCTCCGACAGGGACCCCAATCTACGAGCAGTACTTC
-	TRBV9	TRBJ2-7	CASSGLPRGSEQYF	TGTGCCAGCAGCGGCTTGCCAAGGGGGAGCGAGCAGTACTTC
-	TRBV5-1	TRBJ2-7	CASSPLGTDEQYF	TGCGCCAGCAGCCCCCTAGGGACGGACGAGCAGTACTTC
-	TRBV30	TRBJ1-1	CAWSGTLRTEAFF	TGTGCCTGGAGTGGAACATTGAGAACTGAAGCTTTCTTT
-	TRBV5-1	TRBJ2-1	CASSLDGVSYNEQFF	TGCGCCAGCAGCTTGGATGGGGTCTCCTACAATGAGCAGTTCTTC
TRBD2	TRBV4-1	TRBJ2-4	CASSPGLAGGRTKNIQYF	TGCGCCAGCAGCCCGGGACTAGCGGGAGGGCGAACCAAAAACATTCAGTACTTC
-	TRBV5-4	TRBJ2-3	CASSPVEEFATQYF	TGTGCCAGCAGCCCGGTCGAAGAATTCGCTACGCAGTATTTT
TRBD2	TRBV7-3	TRBJ2-3	CASSLNGGRVDTQYF	TGTGCCAGCAGCTTAAATGGCGGGAGGGTGGATACGCAGTATTTT
-	TRBV5-1	TRBJ2-1	CASSPRDGYLNEQFF	TGCGCCAGCAGCCCTCGGGACGGTTATCTGAATGAGCAGTTCTTC
-	TRBV19	TRBJ2-7	CASSPAGWGVGYEQYF	TGTGCCAGTAGTCCCGCGGGATGGGGGGTTGGCTACGAGCAGTACTTC